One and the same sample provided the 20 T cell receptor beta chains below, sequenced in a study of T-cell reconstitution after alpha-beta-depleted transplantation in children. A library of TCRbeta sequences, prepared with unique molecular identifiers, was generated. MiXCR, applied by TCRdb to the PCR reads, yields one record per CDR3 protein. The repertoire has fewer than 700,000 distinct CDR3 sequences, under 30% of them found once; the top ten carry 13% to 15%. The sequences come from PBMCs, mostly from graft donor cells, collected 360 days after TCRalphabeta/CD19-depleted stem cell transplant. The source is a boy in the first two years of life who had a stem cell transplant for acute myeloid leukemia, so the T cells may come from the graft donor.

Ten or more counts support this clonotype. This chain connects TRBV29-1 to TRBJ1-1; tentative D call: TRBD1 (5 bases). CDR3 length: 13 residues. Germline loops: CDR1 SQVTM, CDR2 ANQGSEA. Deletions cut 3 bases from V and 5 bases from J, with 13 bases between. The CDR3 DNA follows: TGCAGCGTTGAGGGCAGGGTGCGGACTGAAGCTTTCTTT. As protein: CSVEGRVRTEAFF.

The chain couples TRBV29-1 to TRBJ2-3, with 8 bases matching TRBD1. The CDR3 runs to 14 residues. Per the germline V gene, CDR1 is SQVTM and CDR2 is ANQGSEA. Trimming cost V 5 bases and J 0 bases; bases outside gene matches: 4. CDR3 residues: CSVRDRISTDTQYF. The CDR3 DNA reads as TGCAGCGTTAGGGACAGGATAAGCACAGATACGCAGTATTTT.

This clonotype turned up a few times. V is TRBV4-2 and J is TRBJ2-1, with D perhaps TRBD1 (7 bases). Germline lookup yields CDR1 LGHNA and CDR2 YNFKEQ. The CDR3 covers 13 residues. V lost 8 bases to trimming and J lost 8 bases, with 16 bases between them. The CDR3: CASGGTAQDEQFF. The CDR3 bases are TGTGCCAGCGGGGGGACAGCTCAAGATGAGCAGTTCTTC.

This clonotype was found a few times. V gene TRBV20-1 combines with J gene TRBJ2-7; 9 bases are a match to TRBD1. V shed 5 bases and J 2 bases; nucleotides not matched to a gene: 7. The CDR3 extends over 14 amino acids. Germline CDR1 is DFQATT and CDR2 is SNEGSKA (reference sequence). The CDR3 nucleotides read TGCAGTGCTTTCGACAGGGGGAGGCCCTACGAGCAGTACTTC. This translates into CSAFDRGRPYEQYF.

The CDR3 region is CASSLVGNDGYTF. The CDR3 bases are TGTGCCAGCAGTTTAGTAGGGAACGATGGCTACACCTTC. The chain links TRBV12-3 or TRBV12-4 to TRBJ1-2; D unclear. The CDR3 has 13 amino acids. V was clipped by 1 base and J by 6 bases, with 9 bases between them.

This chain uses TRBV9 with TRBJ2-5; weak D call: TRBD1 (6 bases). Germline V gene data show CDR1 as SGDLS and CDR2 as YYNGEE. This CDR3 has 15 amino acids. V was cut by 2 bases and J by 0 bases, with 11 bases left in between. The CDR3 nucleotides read TGTGCCAGCAGCGTGAGTGCAGGGGACCAAGAGACCCAGTACTTC. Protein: CASSVSAGDQETQYF.

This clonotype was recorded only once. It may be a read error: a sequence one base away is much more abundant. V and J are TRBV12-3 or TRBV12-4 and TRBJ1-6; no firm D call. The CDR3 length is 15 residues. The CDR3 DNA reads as TGTGCCAGCAGTTTAGGGGGATTATGGGATTCACCCCTCCTCTTT. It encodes CASSLGGLWDSPLLF.

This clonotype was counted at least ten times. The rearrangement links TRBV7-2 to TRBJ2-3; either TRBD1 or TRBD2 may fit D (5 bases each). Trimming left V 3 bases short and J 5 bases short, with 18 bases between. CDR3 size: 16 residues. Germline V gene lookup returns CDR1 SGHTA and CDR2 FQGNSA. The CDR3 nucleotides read TGTGCCAGCAGCTTTGCCGGGACGGGCTTCGGAGATACGCAGTATTTT. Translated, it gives CASSFAGTGFGDTQYF.

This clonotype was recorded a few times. The CDR3 loop is CSALREGTVQETQYF. CDR3 in DNA: TGCAGTGCCCTCCGCGAAGGGACAGTCCAAGAGACCCAGTACTTC. The chain carries TRBV20-1 and TRBJ2-5; TRBD1 matches at 7 bases. The ends lost 6 bases at V and 1 base at J; junction bases unmatched: 11. CDR3 length: 15 residues. Germline V gene data show CDR1 as DFQATT and CDR2 as SNEGSKA (reference sequence).

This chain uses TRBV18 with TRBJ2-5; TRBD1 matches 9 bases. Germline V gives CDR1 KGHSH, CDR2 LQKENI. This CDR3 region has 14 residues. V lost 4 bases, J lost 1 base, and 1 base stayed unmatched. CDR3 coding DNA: TGTGCCAGCTCACGGGACAGGGTCCAAGAGACCCAGTACTTC. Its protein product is CASSRDRVQETQYF. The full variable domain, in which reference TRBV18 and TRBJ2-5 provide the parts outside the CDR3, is NAGVMQNPRHLVRRRGQEARLRCSPMKGHSHVYWYRQLPEEGLKFMVYLQKENIIDESGMPKERFSAEFPKEGPSILRIQQVVRGDSAAYFCASSRDRVQETQYFGPGTRLLVL.

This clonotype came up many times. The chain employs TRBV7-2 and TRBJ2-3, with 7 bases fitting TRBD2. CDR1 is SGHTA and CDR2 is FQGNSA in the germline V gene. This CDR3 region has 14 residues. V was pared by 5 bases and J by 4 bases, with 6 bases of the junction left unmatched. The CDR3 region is CASSPGLGADTQYF. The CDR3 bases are TGTGCCAGCAGCCCTGGACTAGGAGCAGATACGCAGTATTTT.

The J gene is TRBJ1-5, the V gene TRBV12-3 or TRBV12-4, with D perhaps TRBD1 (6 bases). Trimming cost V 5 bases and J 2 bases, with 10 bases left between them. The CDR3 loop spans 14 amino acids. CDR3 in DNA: TGTGCCAGCAGTACCGGACAGCGCAATCAGCCCCAGCATTTT. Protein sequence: CASSTGQRNQPQHF.

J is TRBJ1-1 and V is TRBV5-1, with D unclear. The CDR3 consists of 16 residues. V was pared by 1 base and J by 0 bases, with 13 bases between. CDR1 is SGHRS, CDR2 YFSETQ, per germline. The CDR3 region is CASSLLTQKMNTEAFF. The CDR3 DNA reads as TGCGCCAGCAGCTTGCTAACACAGAAGATGAACACTGAAGCTTTCTTT.

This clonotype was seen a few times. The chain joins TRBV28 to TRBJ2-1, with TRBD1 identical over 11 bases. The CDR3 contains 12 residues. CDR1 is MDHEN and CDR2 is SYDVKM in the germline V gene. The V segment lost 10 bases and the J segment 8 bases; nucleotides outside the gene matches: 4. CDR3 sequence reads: CAILGQGDEQFF. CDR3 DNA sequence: TGTGCCATCCTGGGACAGGGGGATGAGCAGTTCTTC. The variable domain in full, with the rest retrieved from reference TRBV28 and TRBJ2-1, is DVKVTQSSRYLVKRTGEKVFLECVQDMDHENMFWYRQDPGLGLRLIYFSYDVKMKEKGDIPEGYSVSREKKERFSLILESASTNQTSMYLCAILGQGDEQFFGPGTRLTVL.

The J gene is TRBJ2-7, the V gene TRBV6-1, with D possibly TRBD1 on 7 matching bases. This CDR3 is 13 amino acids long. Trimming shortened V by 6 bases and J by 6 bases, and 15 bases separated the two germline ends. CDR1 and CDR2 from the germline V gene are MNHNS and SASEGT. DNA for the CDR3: TGTGCCAGCAGACCAAGACAGGGAGGCGAGCAGTACGTC. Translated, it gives CASRPRQGGEQYV.

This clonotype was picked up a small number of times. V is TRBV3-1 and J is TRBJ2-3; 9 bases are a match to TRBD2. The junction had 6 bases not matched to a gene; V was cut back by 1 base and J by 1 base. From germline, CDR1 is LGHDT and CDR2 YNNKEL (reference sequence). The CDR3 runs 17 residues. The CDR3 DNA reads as TGTGCCAGCAGCCAAGTTGCGGGGGGGCCCGGCACAGATACGCAGTATTTT. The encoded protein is CASSQVAGGPGTDTQYF.

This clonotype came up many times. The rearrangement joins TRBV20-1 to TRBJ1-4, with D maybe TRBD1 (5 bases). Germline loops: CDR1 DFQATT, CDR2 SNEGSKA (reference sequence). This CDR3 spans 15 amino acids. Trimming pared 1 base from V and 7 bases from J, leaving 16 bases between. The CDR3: CSARATGRRPEKLFF. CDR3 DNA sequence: TGCAGTGCTAGAGCCACAGGCAGGCGCCCTGAAAAACTGTTTTTT.

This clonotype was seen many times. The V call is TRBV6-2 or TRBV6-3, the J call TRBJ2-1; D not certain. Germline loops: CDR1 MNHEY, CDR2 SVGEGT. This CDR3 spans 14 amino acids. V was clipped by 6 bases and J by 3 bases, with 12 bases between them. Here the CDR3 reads CASRTRSLYNEQFF. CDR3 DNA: TGTGCCAGCAGAACCAGATCCCTCTACAATGAGCAGTTCTTC.

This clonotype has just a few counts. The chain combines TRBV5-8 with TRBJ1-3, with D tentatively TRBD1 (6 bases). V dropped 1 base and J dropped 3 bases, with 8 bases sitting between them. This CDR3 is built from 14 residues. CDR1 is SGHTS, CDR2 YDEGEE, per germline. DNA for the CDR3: TGTGCCAGCAGCTTGTGGGGGCTTGGAAACACCATATATTTT. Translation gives CASSLWGLGNTIYF.

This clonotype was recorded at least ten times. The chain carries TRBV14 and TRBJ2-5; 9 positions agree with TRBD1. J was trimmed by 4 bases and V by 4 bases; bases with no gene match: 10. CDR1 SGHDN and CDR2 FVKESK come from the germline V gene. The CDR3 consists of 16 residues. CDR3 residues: CASSPHRDREAETQYF. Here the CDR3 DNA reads TGTGCCAGCAGCCCGCATAGGGACAGGGAGGCAGAGACCCAGTACTTC.